This section outlines one T cell receptor (beta chain) sequence together with its context. Trimming shortened V by 4 bases and J by 6 bases, and 8 bases separated the two germline ends. In germline, CDR1 is ENHRY, CDR2 SYGVKD. The CDR3 is 12 amino acids. This record comes from a study of blood T cell repertoires in COVID-19. As for the study in general: The United States, Italy and Spain supplied acute and convalescent COVID-19 samples. T cells, B-cell-depleted T cells, or PBMCs supplied cDNA or gDNA.

How the authors handled the data: Estimated nucleated cell counts came from reference gene primer amplification. Assay: immunoSEQ multiplex PCR; the TCRdb copy retains only in-frame clones and omits some. The V and J calls and clone size are taken from that table; D and trimming were inferred from the DNA. Among under 200,000 clones listed, roughly 90% were seen once. This receptor was obtained from a man between 18 and 29 years old with acute or convalescent COVID-19. V is TRBV10-3 and J is TRBJ2-3, with D uncertain. Sequenced: peripheral blood. The CDR3 DNA reads as TGTGCCATCAGTGCAGGTGGGGATACGCAGTATTTT. Translating gives CAISAGGDTQYF.